These 12 T cell receptor beta chains came from one sample sequenced in a study of cytomegalovirus exposure and HLA in healthy donors. The PCR had 60 Vbeta and 13 Jbeta primers. The protocol was immunoSEQ multiplex PCR, while the TCRdb copy is restricted to in-frame clones and leaves out a portion. The data contain 150,000 to 200,000 clones, more than 75% of them singletons. The sequenced sample was PBMCs. These receptors came from a woman in her late teens or twenties in good health and CMV-seronegative.

The rearrangement links TRBV18 to TRBJ1-3, with TRBD1 matching over 10 bases. CDR3 length equals 16 residues. J lost 2 bases, V lost 4 bases, and 5 bases had no gene match. Germline assignment: CDR1 KGHSH and CDR2 LQKENI. The CDR3 spells CASSLTGTGAGNTIYF. CDR3 bases: TGTGCCAGCTCACTAACCGGGACAGGGGCTGGAAACACCATATATTTT.

This clone was detected a few times. J is TRBJ1-2 and V is TRBV10-3, with D perhaps TRBD1 (6 bases). CDR1 and CDR2 from the germline V gene are ENHRY and SYGVKD. This CDR3 spans 13 amino acids. The V end lost 4 bases, the J end lost 1 base, and 7 bases lay between the germline ends. DNA for the CDR3: TGTGCCATCAGTGGGGACATTAACTATGGCTACACCTTC. This translates into CAISGDINYGYTF.

The genes are TRBV19 and TRBJ1-1, with no clear D. V was trimmed by 11 bases and J by 8 bases, leaving 24 bases between them. Germline V CDR1 and CDR2: LNHDA, SQIVND (reference sequence). The CDR3 covers 14 residues. CDR3 sequence: CAVSKFGVATEAFF. The CDR3 nucleotides are TGTGCCGTATCGAAATTCGGGGTGGCCACGGAAGCTTTCTTT.

This clone was seen a single time. The genes are TRBV14 and TRBJ2-3; 10 positions match TRBD2. Looked up from germline, CDR1 is SGHDN and CDR2 is FVKESK. The length of the CDR3 is 16 residues. J lost 2 bases, V lost 3 bases, and 5 bases had no gene match. CDR3 amino acids: CASSHRSGGTTDTQYF. Written as DNA, the CDR3 is TGTGCCAGCAGCCATCGTAGCGGGGGGACCACAGATACGCAGTATTTT.

The chain employs TRBV5-8 and TRBJ1-2; tentative D call: TRBD1 (5 bases). Germline V gene data show CDR1 as SGHTS and CDR2 as YDEGEE. The CDR3 is 13 amino acids. Deletions cut 3 bases from V and 4 bases from J, with 10 bases between. The CDR3 loop is CASSSQGSYGYTF. CDR3 nucleotides: TGTGCCAGCAGCTCCCAGGGAAGCTATGGCTACACCTTC. The full variable domain, with the rest looked up from reference TRBV5-8 and TRBJ1-2, is EAGVTQSPTHLIKTRGQQATLRCSPISGHTSVYWYQQALGLGLQFLLWYDEGEERNRGNFPPRFSGRQFPNYSSELNVNALELEDSALYLCASSSQGSYGYTFGSGTRLTVV.

This sequence joins TRBV7-2 and TRBJ2-2; perhaps TRBD2 as D (6 bases). CDR1 and CDR2 (germline): SGHTA, FQGNSA. The CDR3 is 16 amino acids. The ends were cut back, 5 bases at V and 2 bases at J, with 15 bases in the middle. DNA of the CDR3: TGTGCCAGCAGCCCCCTCCCAGGACTAAACACCGGGGAGCTGTTTTTT. Protein product: CASSPLPGLNTGELFF. Complete variable domain (other parts from reference TRBV7-2 and TRBJ2-2): GAGVSQSPSNKVTEKGKDVELRCDPISGHTALYWYRQSLGQGLEFLIYFQGNSAPDKSGLPSDRFSAERTGGSVSTLTIQRTQQEDSAVYLCASSPLPGLNTGELFFGEGSRLTVL.

The J gene is TRBJ2-7, the V gene TRBV7-8; TRBD1 matches at 8 bases. The V gene end was trimmed by 5 bases and the J gene end by 2 bases; junction bases not matched to a gene: 11. The CDR3 sequence is 16 residues long. Germline values: CDR1 SGHVS, CDR2 FQNEAQ. The CDR3 is CASSRYTGTGPYEQYF. Here the CDR3 DNA reads TGTGCCAGCAGCCGCTATACCGGGACAGGTCCCTACGAGCAGTACTTC.

The chain joins TRBV7-9 to TRBJ2-1; possibly TRBD2 for D (7 bases). CDR3 size: 13 residues. CDR1 SEHNR and CDR2 FQNEAQ come from the germline V gene (reference sequence). Trimming pared 3 bases from V and 8 bases from J, leaving 11 bases between. CDR3 amino acids: CASSFGGRYEQFF. The CDR3 coding sequence is TGTGCCAGCAGCTTCGGGGGGCGGTATGAGCAGTTCTTC.

With regard to this clone: A read error may account for a junction end that differs from germline. The V and J genes are TRBV7-7 and TRBJ2-5; the match to TRBD1 covers 8 bases. The CDR3 spans 15 residues. Germline values: CDR1 SSHAT, CDR2 FNYEAQ (reference sequence). CDR3 DNA sequence: TGTGCTAGCAGCACCTCAGTTTCCGGGACAGGAATCCAGTACTTC. This encodes CASSTSVSGTGIQYF.

J is TRBJ2-1 and V is TRBV5-1; weak D call: TRBD1 (5 bases). The V end lost 0 bases, the J end lost 9 bases, and 10 bases lay between the germline ends. CDR3 length equals 13 residues. Germline CDR1 and CDR2: SGHRS and YFSETQ. The CDR3, as DNA: TGCGCCAGCAGCTTGGAGGGGTTCGGTGAGCAGTTCTTC. Translating gives CASSLEGFGEQFF. Filled out from reference TRBV5-1 and TRBJ2-1, the complete variable domain reads KAGVTQTPRYLIKTRGQQVTLSCSPISGHRSVSWYQQTPGQGLQFLFEYFSETQRNKGNFPGRFSGRQFSNSRSEMNVSTLELGDSALYLCASSLEGFGEQFFGPGTRLTVL.

The gene calls are TRBV5-1 and TRBJ2-5, with D maybe TRBD2 (6 bases). The J call is in doubt because the DNA end fits TRBJ2-7 better. The CDR3 spans 16 residues. CDR1 and CDR2 (germline): SGHRS, YFSETQ. CDR3 sequence (DNA): TGCGCCAGCAGCTTCCTCGGGCCCTCGGGACTCGACGAGCAGTACTTC. Encoded protein: CASSFLGPSGLDEQYF.

The V gene is TRBV4-2, the J gene TRBJ2-3, with TRBD2 as a possible D gene (7 bases). The CDR3 is 15 residues long. Germline CDR1 is LGHNA and CDR2 is YNFKEQ. Trimming took 1 base from V and 4 from J, leaving 12 bases between them. In nucleotides, the CDR3 is TGTGCCAGCAGCCAAGGAGGGGGGGCCTCAGATACGCAGTATTTT. The encoded protein is CASSQGGGASDTQYF.